These 7 T cell receptor beta chains came from one sample sequenced in a study of blood T cell dynamics during melanoma immunotherapy. TCRdb's copy holds only in-frame clones and misses some; the assay was immunoSEQ multiplex PCR. The sample lists tens of thousands of clones, around nine tenths occurring once. Regarding time point: pre-treatment baseline. The specimen was blood, collected from a patient treated with checkpoint blockade. The receptors come from a human donor with melanoma.

The chain carries TRBV10-3 and TRBJ2-1, with 8 bases fitting TRBD2. CDR3 size: 15 residues. Germline CDR1 and CDR2: ENHRY and SYGVKD. The trim removed 2 bases at V and 8 bases at J, leaving 8 bases unmatched. The CDR3 sequence: CAISEGLAGPYEQFF. In DNA, the CDR3 is TGTGCCATCAGTGAGGGGCTAGCGGGTCCGTATGAGCAGTTCTTC.

The CDR3 spells CASSTLAGGNYEQYF. The CDR3 DNA is TGTGCCAGCAGTACCCTAGCGGGAGGAAATTACGAGCAGTACTTC. The J gene is TRBJ2-5, the V gene TRBV28; 11 bases map to TRBD2. The J call is doubtful: the DNA matches TRBJ2-7 better. This CDR3 has 15 residues. CDR1 and CDR2 from the germline V gene are MDHEN and SYDVKM.

This clone occurred a few times. The CDR3 reads CASSFGQGNTGELFF. In DNA form, the CDR3 reads TGTGCCAGCAGCTTTGGGCAGGGAAACACCGGGGAGCTGTTTTTT. The chain recombines TRBV7-6 with TRBJ2-2, with a tentative D call TRBD1 (5 bases). The CDR3 runs to 15 residues. Trimming removed 3 bases at V and 2 bases at J, with 10 bases between. Germline-derived CDR1 and CDR2 are SGHVS and FNYEAQ. Looking up the rest from reference TRBV7-6 and TRBJ2-2 gives the full variable domain: GAGVSQSPRYKVTKRGQDVALRCDPISGHVSLYWYRQALGQGPEFLTYFNYEAQQDKSGLPNDRFSAERPEGSISTLTIQRTEQRDSAMYRCASSFGQGNTGELFFGEGSRLTVL.

CDR3 sequence (DNA): TGCGCCAGCAGCTTGGATTCTAGTCTGTCCTACAATGAGCAGTTCTTC. This sequence encodes CASSLDSSLSYNEQFF. The rearrangement joins TRBV5-1 to TRBJ2-1; D ambiguous. The germline V gene has CDR1 SGHRS and CDR2 YFSETQ. The CDR3 has 16 amino acids. V gave up 0 bases and J gave up 1 base, with 11 bases separating them.

V is TRBV18 and J is TRBJ2-2; D unresolved. Trimming removed 4 bases at V and 4 bases at J, with 7 bases between. CDR3 length: 13 amino acids. Germline assignment: CDR1 KGHSH and CDR2 LQKENI. DNA for the CDR3: TGTGCCAGCTCACTGCAGGCCACCGGGGAGCTGTTTTTT. This gives the protein CASSLQATGELFF. The variable domain in full, with the rest retrieved from reference TRBV18 and TRBJ2-2, is NAGVMQNPRHLVRRRGQEARLRCSPMKGHSHVYWYRQLPEEGLKFMVYLQKENIIDESGMPKERFSAEFPKEGPSILRIQQVVRGDSAAYFCASSLQATGELFFGEGSRLTVL.

This chain connects TRBV19 to TRBJ1-2; D uncertain. Per germline, CDR1 LNHDA and CDR2 SQIVND (reference sequence). Trimming shortened V by 3 bases and J by 4 bases, and 9 bases separated the two germline ends. The CDR3 sequence is 13 residues long. The CDR3 coding sequence is TGTGCCAGTAGTATTAATGGCCTCTATGGCTACACCTTC. Its translation is CASSINGLYGYTF.

This chain's CDR3 is CASVNRGPSYTGELFF. The CDR3 DNA reads as TGTGCCAGTGTCAACAGGGGCCCCTCTTACACCGGGGAGCTGTTTTTT. This rearrangement joins TRBV19 to TRBJ2-2; 7 bases agree with TRBD1. Germline values: CDR1 LNHDA, CDR2 SQIVND (reference sequence). V shed 8 bases, J shed 3 bases, and the junction held 12 bases outside the gene matches. This CDR3 region has 16 residues.